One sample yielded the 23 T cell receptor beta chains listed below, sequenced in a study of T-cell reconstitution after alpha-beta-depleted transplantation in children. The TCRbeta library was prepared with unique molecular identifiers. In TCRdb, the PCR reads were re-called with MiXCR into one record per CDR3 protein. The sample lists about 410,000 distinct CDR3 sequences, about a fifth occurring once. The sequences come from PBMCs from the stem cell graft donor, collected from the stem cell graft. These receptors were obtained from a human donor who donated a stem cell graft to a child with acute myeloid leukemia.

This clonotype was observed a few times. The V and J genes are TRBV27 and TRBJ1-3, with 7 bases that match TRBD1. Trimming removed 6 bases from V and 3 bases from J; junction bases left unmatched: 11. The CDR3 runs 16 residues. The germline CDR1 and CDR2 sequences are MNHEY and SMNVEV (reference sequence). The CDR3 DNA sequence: TGTGCCAGCAGCGTGACAGGGACTCCAAGTGGAAACACCATATATTTT. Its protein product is CASSVTGTPSGNTIYF.

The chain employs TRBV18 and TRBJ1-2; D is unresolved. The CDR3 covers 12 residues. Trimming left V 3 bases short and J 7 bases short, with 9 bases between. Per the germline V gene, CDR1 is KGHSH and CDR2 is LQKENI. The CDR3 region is CASSPGLGGYTF. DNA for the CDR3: TGTGCCAGCTCACCCGGCCTCGGTGGCTACACCTTC.

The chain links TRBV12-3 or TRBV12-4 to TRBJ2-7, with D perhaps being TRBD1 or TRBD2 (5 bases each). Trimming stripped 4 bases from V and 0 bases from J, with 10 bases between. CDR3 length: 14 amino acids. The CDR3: CASSSGAHSYEQYF. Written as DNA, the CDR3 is TGTGCCAGCAGTTCCGGGGCACACTCCTACGAGCAGTACTTC.

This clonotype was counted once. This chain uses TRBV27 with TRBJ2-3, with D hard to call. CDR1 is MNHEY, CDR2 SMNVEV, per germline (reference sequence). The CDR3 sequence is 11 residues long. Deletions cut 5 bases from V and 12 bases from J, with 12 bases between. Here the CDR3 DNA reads TGTGCCAGCAGTGACTCCGGAGTTCAGTATTTT. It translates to CASSDSGVQYF.

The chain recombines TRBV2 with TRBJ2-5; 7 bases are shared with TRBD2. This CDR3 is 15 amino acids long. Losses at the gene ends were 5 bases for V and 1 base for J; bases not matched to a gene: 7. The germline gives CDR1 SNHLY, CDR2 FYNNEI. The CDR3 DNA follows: TGTGCCAGCAGTCGAATTAGCGGGCGCCAAGAGACCCAGTACTTC. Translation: CASSRISGRQETQYF.

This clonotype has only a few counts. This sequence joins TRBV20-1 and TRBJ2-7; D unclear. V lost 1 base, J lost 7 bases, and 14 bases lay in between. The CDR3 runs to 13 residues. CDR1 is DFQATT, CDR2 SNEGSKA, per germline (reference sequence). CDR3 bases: TGCAGTGCTAGAGCCGGCGGTTTGGGTGAGCAGTACTTC. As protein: CSARAGGLGEQYF.

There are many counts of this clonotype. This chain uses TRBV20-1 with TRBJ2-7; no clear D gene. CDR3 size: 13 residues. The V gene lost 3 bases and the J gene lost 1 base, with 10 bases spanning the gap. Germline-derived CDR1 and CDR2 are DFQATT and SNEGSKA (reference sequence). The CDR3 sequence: CSASFRASYEQYF. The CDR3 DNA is TGCAGTGCTAGTTTTAGGGCGTCCTACGAGCAGTACTTC.

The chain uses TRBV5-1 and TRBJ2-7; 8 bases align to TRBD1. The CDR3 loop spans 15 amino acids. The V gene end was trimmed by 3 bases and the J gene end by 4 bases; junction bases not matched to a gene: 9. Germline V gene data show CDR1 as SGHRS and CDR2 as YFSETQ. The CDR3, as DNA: TGCGCCAGCAGCTGGGGGACAGGTGATAGGTACGAGCAGTACTTC. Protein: CASSWGTGDRYEQYF. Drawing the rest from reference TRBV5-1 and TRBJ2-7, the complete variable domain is KAGVTQTPRYLIKTRGQQVTLSCSPISGHRSVSWYQQTPGQGLQFLFEYFSETQRNKGNFPGRFSGRQFSNSRSEMNVSTLELGDSALYLCASSWGTGDRYEQYFGPGTRLTVT.

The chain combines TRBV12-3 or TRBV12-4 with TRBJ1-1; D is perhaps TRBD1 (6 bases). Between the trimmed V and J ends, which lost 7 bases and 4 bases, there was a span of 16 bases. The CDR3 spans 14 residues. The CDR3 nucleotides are TGTGCCAGCAACGGGGGGGCTGAGGCCACTGAAGCTTTCTTT. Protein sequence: CASNGGAEATEAFF.

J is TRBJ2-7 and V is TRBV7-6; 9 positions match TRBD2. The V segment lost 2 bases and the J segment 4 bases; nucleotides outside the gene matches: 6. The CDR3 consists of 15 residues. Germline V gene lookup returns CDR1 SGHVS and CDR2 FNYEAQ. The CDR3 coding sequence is TGTGCCAGCAGCTTATCACCTAGCGGGAATTACGAGCAGTACTTC. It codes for CASSLSPSGNYEQYF.

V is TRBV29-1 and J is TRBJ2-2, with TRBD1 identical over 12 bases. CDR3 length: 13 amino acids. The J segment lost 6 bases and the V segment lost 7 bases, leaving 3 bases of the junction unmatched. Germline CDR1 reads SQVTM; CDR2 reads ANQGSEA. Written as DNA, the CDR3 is TGCAGCGCTGGGACAGGGGGCTCCGGGGAGCTGTTTTTT. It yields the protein CSAGTGGSGELFF.

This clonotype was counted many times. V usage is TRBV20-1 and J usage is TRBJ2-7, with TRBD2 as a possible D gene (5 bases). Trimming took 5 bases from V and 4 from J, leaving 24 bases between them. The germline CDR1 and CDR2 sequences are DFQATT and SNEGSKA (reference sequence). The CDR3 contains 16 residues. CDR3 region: CSARNFRGLVLYEQYF. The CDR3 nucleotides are TGCAGTGCTCGTAACTTCCGCGGGCTAGTCCTATACGAGCAGTACTTC.

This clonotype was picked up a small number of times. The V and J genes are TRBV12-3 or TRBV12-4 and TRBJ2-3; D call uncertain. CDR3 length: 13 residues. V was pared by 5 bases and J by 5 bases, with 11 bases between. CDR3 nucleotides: TGTGCCAGCAGTCCGAGTAGGGTAGATACGCAGTATTTT. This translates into CASSPSRVDTQYF.

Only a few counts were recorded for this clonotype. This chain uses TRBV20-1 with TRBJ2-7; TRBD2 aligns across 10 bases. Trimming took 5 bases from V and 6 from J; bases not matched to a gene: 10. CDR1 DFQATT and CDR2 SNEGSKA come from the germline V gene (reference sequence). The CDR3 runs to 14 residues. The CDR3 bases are TGCAGTGCTGGGTCAAGCGGGAGGGCCTTCGAGCAGTACTTC. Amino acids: CSAGSSGRAFEQYF.

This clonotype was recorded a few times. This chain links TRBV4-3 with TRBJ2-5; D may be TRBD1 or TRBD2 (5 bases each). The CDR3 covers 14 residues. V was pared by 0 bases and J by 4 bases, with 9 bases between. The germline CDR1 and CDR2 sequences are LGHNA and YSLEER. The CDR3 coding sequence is TGCGCCAGCAGCCAAGATCGAGGGGCAGAGACCCAGTACTTC. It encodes CASSQDRGAETQYF.

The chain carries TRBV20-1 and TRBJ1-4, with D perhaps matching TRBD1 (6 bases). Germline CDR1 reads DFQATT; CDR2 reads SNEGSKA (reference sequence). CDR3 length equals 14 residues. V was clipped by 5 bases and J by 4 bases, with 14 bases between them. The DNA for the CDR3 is TGCAGTGCTGGCAGGACAGCTCTTAATGAAAAACTGTTTTTT. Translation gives CSAGRTALNEKLFF.

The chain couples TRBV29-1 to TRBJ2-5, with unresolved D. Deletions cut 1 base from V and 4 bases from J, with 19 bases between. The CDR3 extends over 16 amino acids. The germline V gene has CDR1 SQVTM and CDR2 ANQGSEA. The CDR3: CSVEVVRSTFIETQYF. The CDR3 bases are TGCAGCGTTGAAGTTGTCAGGTCCACGTTCATAGAGACCCAGTACTTC.

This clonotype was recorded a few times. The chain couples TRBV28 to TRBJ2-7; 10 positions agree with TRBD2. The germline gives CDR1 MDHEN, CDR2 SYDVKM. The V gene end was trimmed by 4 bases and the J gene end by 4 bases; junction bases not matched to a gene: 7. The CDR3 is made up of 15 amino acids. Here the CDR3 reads CASSSSSGGGYEQYF. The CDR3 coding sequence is TGTGCCAGCAGTTCCTCTAGCGGGGGTGGGTACGAGCAGTACTTC.

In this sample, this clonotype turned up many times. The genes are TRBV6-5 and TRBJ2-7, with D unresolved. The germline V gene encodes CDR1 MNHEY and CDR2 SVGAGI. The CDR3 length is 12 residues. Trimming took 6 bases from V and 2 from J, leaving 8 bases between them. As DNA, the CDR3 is TGTGCCAGCAGAGGCCGCACCTACGAGCAGTACTTC. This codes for CASRGRTYEQYF.

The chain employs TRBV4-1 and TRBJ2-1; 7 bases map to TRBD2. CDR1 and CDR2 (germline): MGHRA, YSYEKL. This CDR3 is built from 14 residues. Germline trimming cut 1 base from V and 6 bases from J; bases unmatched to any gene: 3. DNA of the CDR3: TGCGCCAGCAGCCAAGGTGGGAGGGCCAATGAGCAGTTCTTC. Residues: CASSQGGRANEQFF.

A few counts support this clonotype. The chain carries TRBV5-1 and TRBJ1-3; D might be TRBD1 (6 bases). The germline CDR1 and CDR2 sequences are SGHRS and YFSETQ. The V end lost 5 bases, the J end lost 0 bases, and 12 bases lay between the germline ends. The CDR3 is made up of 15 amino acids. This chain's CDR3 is CASSLTGSSGNTIYF. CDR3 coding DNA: TGCGCCAGCAGTCTCACAGGGTCCTCTGGAAACACCATATATTTT.

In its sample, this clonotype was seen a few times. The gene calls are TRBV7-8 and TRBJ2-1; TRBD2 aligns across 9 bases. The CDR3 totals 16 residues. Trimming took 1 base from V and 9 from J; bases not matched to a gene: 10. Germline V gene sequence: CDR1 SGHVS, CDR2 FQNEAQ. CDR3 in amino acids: CASSLGVAGVRPEQFF. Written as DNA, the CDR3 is TGTGCCAGCAGCTTAGGGGTAGCGGGAGTAAGGCCTGAGCAGTTCTTC.

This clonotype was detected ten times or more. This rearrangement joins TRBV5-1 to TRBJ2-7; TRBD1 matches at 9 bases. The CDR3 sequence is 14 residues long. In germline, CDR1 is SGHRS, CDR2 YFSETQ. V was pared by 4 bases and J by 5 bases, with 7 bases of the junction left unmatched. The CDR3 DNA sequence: TGCGCCAGCAGCCGGACGGGACAGGGCGACGAGCAGTACTTC. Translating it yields CASSRTGQGDEQYF.